These 30 T cell receptor beta chains were all obtained from the same sample, sequenced in a study of T-cell reconstitution after alpha-beta-depleted transplantation in children. The TCRbeta library incorporated unique molecular identifiers. One entry per CDR3 protein, called by TCRdb with MiXCR from the PCR reads. The sample shows approximately 9,400 distinct CDR3 sequences, around 17% of them seen only once. Sequencing was performed on PBMCs, mostly from graft donor cells, taken 60 days after TCRalphabeta/CD19-depleted stem cell transplant. All receptors derive from a girl less than two years old who had a stem cell transplant for combined immunodeficiency, so the T cells may come from the graft donor.

About this clonotype: Given a much more abundant clone one base away, this may be a read error. J is TRBJ2-5 and V is TRBV6-5; TRBD2 matches 8 bases. This CDR3 is 18 amino acids long. Germline values: CDR1 MNHEY, CDR2 SVGAGI. CDR3 sequence (DNA): TGTGCCAGCAGTTACTCGGGGCGTTTCGGGGGGGCTAAAGAGACCCTGTACTTC. This sequence encodes CASSYSGRFGGAKETLYF.

The sample holds many counts of this clonotype. CDR3: CATSKWRQGNTGELFF. CDR3 coding DNA: TGTGCCACCAGTAAATGGAGGCAGGGCAACACCGGGGAGCTGTTTTTT. The V and J genes are TRBV24-1 and TRBJ2-2, with D perhaps matching TRBD1 or TRBD2 (5 bases each). The germline V and J ends were trimmed by 6 bases and 2 bases, with 15 bases remaining between them. The germline gives CDR1 KGHDR, CDR2 SFDVKD. The CDR3 consists of 16 residues.

The chain is built from TRBV20-1 and TRBJ2-4; 7 bases line up with TRBD1. This CDR3 is built from 14 residues. The junction had 11 bases not matched to a gene; V was cut back by 6 bases and J by 6 bases. CDR1 is DFQATT and CDR2 is SNEGSKA in the germline V gene (reference sequence). The CDR3 coding sequence is TGCAGTGCAAAGACGGGACAGCTCATAAACATTCAGTACTTC. Protein product: CSAKTGQLINIQYF.

The chain employs TRBV5-5 and TRBJ2-7; no firm D call. CDR3 length: 11 amino acids. CDR1 and CDR2 from the germline V gene are SGHKS and YYEKEE (reference sequence). Between the trimmed V and J ends, which lost 3 bases and 3 bases, there was a span of 4 bases. The CDR3 DNA reads TGTGCCAGCAGCTCGGGCTACGAGCAGTACTTC. Translated: CASSSGYEQYF.

This clonotype has just a few counts. The chain links TRBV7-2 to TRBJ2-3; D remains unclear. Germline CDR1 SGHTA, CDR2 FQGNSA. Trimming shortened V by 3 bases and J by 5 bases, and 9 bases separated the two germline ends. CDR3 length equals 13 residues. CDR3 sequence: CASSFRGKDTQYF. CDR3 sequence (DNA): TGTGCCAGCAGCTTTCGCGGTAAAGATACGCAGTATTTT.

The chain employs TRBV18 and TRBJ2-3; 10 bases align to TRBD2. Germline V gene data show CDR1 as KGHSH and CDR2 as LQKENI. CDR3 length equals 14 residues. The J segment lost 6 bases and the V segment lost 3 bases, leaving 3 bases of the junction unmatched. CDR3 coding DNA: TGTGCCAGCTCACCGGTAGCGGGGGGCGATACGCAGTATTTT. Its protein product is CASSPVAGGDTQYF.

This chain links TRBV4-2 with TRBJ2-7, with 7 bases matching TRBD1. This CDR3 comprises 16 residues. With 0 bases clipped from V and 0 bases from J, the junction kept 5 bases outside the gene matches. Germline lookup yields CDR1 LGHNA and CDR2 YNFKEQ. The chain's CDR3 is CASSQDRGGHSYEQYF. In DNA, the CDR3 is TGTGCCAGCAGCCAAGATCGAGGGGGCCACTCCTACGAGCAGTACTTC.

The CDR3 protein is CAWSAFGGAFFQPRGTDTQYF. CDR3 coding DNA: TGTGCCTGGAGCGCCTTCGGGGGGGCCTTTTTTCAACCCCGGGGAACAGATACGCAGTATTTT. The rearrangement joins TRBV30 to TRBJ2-3; TRBD2 agrees at 8 bases. The CDR3 loop spans 21 amino acids. Per germline, CDR1 GTSNPN and CDR2 SVGIG (reference sequence). Trimming at V came to 3 bases and at J to 3 bases, leaving 26 bases not matched to a gene.

The sample holds many counts of this clonotype. V is TRBV5-1 and J is TRBJ2-5; 10 bases match TRBD2. Looked up from germline, CDR1 is SGHRS and CDR2 is YFSETQ. V was clipped by 4 bases and J by 4 bases; unmatched bases: 10. CDR3 length: 16 amino acids. This chain's CDR3 is CASSLLSGLATETQYF. In DNA, the CDR3 is TGCGCCAGCAGCCTACTTTCGGGACTAGCGACAGAGACCCAGTACTTC.

The sample holds a few counts of this clonotype. In nucleotides, the CDR3 is TGTGCCACCAGCACCCAACTAGCGGGACCCTACAATGAGCAGTTCTTC. This sequence encodes CATSTQLAGPYNEQFF. This sequence joins TRBV15 and TRBJ2-1, with 10 bases lining up with TRBD2. The CDR3 covers 16 residues. V was clipped by 4 bases and J by 2 bases; unmatched bases: 5. Germline CDR1 LNHNV, CDR2 YYDKDF (reference sequence).

This chain joins TRBV4-2 and TRBJ2-7, with D perhaps TRBD2 (7 bases). The CDR3 is 15 residues long. Germline CDR1 is LGHNA and CDR2 is YNFKEQ. Trimming stripped 1 base from V and 4 bases from J, with 14 bases between. The DNA for the CDR3 is TGTGCCAGCAGCCAAGCCGGAGGGGGGGCGTACGAGCAGTACTTC. Protein: CASSQAGGGAYEQYF.

This clonotype has a handful of counts. This chain uses TRBV9 with TRBJ2-5; D is uncertain. CDR3 length: 15 amino acids. Germline CDR1 reads SGDLS; CDR2 reads YYNGEE. With 0 bases removed from V and 1 base from J, the gap between germline ends came to 10 bases. In DNA, the CDR3 is TGTGCCAGCAGCGTAGCCCTAGGCGGCCAAGAGACCCAGTACTTC. Encoded protein: CASSVALGGQETQYF.

This clonotype was detected a few times. The chain has TRBV20-1 and TRBJ2-7; 9 bases agree with TRBD2. CDR1 and CDR2 (germline): DFQATT, SNEGSKA (reference sequence). There are 16 residues in the CDR3. The ends lost 5 bases at V and 0 bases at J; junction bases unmatched: 11. The CDR3 loop is CSAEYGLAGPSYEQYF. The CDR3 DNA follows: TGCAGTGCTGAATATGGGCTAGCGGGGCCCTCCTACGAGCAGTACTTC.

The chain joins TRBV7-2 to TRBJ2-3, with D perhaps TRBD2 (7 bases). CDR3 length: 17 amino acids. Trimming removed 1 base from V and 2 bases from J, with 16 bases in between. The germline V gene encodes CDR1 SGHTA and CDR2 FQGNSA. CDR3 region: CASSLVGGGLDTDTQYF. The CDR3 bases are TGTGCCAGCAGCTTAGTTGGCGGGGGCCTTGACACAGATACGCAGTATTTT. Based on the CDR3 plus reference TRBV7-2 and TRBJ2-3, the full variable domain is GAGVSQSPSNKVTEKGKDVELRCDPISGHTALYWYRQSLGQGLEFLIYFQGNSAPDKSGLPSDRFSAERTGGSVSTLTIQRTQQEDSAVYLCASSLVGGGLDTDTQYFGPGTRLTVL.

Worth noting for this clonotype: Being one base from a much bigger clone, this may be a read error. This rearrangement joins TRBV6-1 to TRBJ2-7, with 13 bases aligning to TRBD2. The junction had 9 bases not matched to a gene; V was cut back by 7 bases and J by 9 bases. This CDR3 spans 14 amino acids. CDR1 and CDR2 (germline): MNHNS, SASEGT. The CDR3 bases are TGTGCCAGCATCCAACTAGCGGGAGGGTCCTCGCAGTACTTC. The encoded protein is CASIQLAGGSSQYF.

The V call is TRBV19, the J call TRBJ2-4; D may be TRBD1 (7 bases). The CDR3 runs to 16 residues. V was clipped by 1 base and J by 0 bases, with 10 bases between them. CDR1 and CDR2 (germline): LNHDA, SQIVND (reference sequence). Here the CDR3 reads CASSIGQGLAKNIQYF. The CDR3 DNA reads TGTGCCAGTAGTATAGGACAGGGACTAGCCAAAAACATTCAGTACTTC. The full variable domain, rest sourced from reference TRBV19 and TRBJ2-4, is DGGITQSPKYLFRKEGQNVTLSCEQNLNHDAMYWYRQDPGQGLRLIYYSQIVNDFQKGDIAEGYSVSREKKESFPLTVTSAQKNPTAFYLCASSIGQGLAKNIQYFGAGTRLSVL.

CDR3 protein: CASPQVSQPQHF. In DNA, the CDR3 is TGTGCCAGCCCCCAGGTCTCTCAGCCCCAGCATTTT. V usage is TRBV18 and J usage is TRBJ1-5, with unresolved D. The ends were cut back, 8 bases at V and 6 bases at J, with 11 bases in the middle. CDR1 is KGHSH, CDR2 LQKENI, per germline. This CDR3 has 12 residues.

This clonotype was picked up many times. The chain joins TRBV20-1 to TRBJ2-3; D might be TRBD1 (5 bases). The CDR3 sequence is 13 residues long. The V gene lost 6 bases and the J gene lost 2 bases, with 12 bases spanning the gap. Germline V gives CDR1 DFQATT, CDR2 SNEGSKA (reference sequence). The CDR3 here is CSAASGFTDTQYF. The CDR3 nucleotides are TGCAGTGCGGCCTCAGGGTTCACAGATACGCAGTATTTT.

This clonotype was counted a few times. V usage is TRBV28 and J usage is TRBJ2-1, with TRBD2 identical over 10 bases. With V trimmed by 6 bases and J by 2 bases, 4 bases remained unmatched. The CDR3 runs to 15 residues. CDR1 is MDHEN, CDR2 SYDVKM, per germline. CDR3 DNA: TGTGCCAGCAGACCGAGCGGGAGGGCCTACAATGAGCAGTTCTTC. Amino acids: CASRPSGRAYNEQFF.

This clonotype was detected a few times. J is TRBJ2-7 and V is TRBV7-9, with D perhaps TRBD2 (5 bases). The CDR3 has 12 residues. With 5 bases removed from V and 6 bases from J, the gap between germline ends came to 11 bases. In germline, CDR1 is SEHNR, CDR2 FQNEAQ (reference sequence). This chain's CDR3 is CASSLPEAEQYF. CDR3 in DNA: TGTGCCAGCAGCCTGCCGGAGGCCGAGCAGTACTTC.

This clonotype has more than one count but fewer than ten. The V call is TRBV7-9, the J call TRBJ1-5; D ambiguous. This CDR3 region has 13 residues. From germline, CDR1 is SEHNR and CDR2 FQNEAQ (reference sequence). V gave up 3 bases and J gave up 0 bases, with 3 bases separating them. The chain's CDR3 is CASSFGSNQPQHF. In DNA, the CDR3 is TGTGCCAGCAGCTTTGGTAGCAATCAGCCCCAGCATTTT.

This clonotype was seen at least ten times. The CDR3 region has the DNA TGCAGCGTTGCCGGGACTAGCAACGAGCAGTACTTC. Translation: CSVAGTSNEQYF. The chain couples TRBV29-1 to TRBJ2-7; 9 nucleotides match TRBD2. This CDR3 has 12 amino acids. The trim removed 4 bases at V and 5 bases at J, leaving 3 bases unmatched. CDR1 is SQVTM, CDR2 ANQGSEA, per germline.

This CDR3 is CASSLGIRQGLVEAFF. The CDR3 nucleotides read TGTGCCAGCAGCTTAGGGATAAGGCAGGGTCTTGTTGAAGCTTTCTTT. V gene TRBV7-9 combines with J gene TRBJ1-1; D is possibly TRBD1 (5 bases). The ends were cut back, 1 base at V and 7 bases at J, with 19 bases in the middle. The CDR3 length is 16 residues. Germline values: CDR1 SEHNR, CDR2 FQNEAQ (reference sequence).

This clonotype was detected many times. The chain is built from TRBV12-3 or TRBV12-4 and TRBJ1-6, with D unclear. The CDR3 sequence is 12 residues long. The V end lost 2 bases, the J end lost 9 bases, and 5 bases lay between the germline ends. This CDR3 is CASSLLGSPLHF. CDR3 coding DNA: TGTGCCAGCAGTTTACTAGGTTCACCCCTCCACTTT.

This clonotype was found many times. The CDR3 loop reads CSASTTSGDLSSYNEQFF. The CDR3 DNA reads TGCAGTGCTAGTACCACTAGCGGGGACCTGAGCTCCTACAATGAGCAGTTCTTC. The rearrangement joins TRBV20-1 to TRBJ2-1, with 10 nucleotides matching TRBD2. Per the germline V gene, CDR1 is DFQATT and CDR2 is SNEGSKA (reference sequence). The CDR3 has 18 residues. Losses at the gene ends were 3 bases for V and 0 bases for J; bases not matched to a gene: 11.

This clonotype was recorded at least ten times. The chain is built from TRBV5-4 and TRBJ1-2, with no clear D. V dropped 0 bases and J dropped 4 bases, with 13 bases sitting between them. In germline, CDR1 is SGHNT, CDR2 YYREEE (reference sequence). This CDR3 spans 15 amino acids. CDR3 nucleotide sequence: TGTGCCAGCAGCTTGGGGGAGGTCCCCCCCTATGGCTACACCTTC. Amino acid sequence: CASSLGEVPPYGYTF.

This clonotype was observed once. The chain couples TRBV14 to TRBJ2-3, with D possibly being TRBD2 (6 bases). Germline V CDR1 and CDR2: SGHDN, FVKESK. The ends were cut back, 0 bases at V and 4 bases at J, with 8 bases in the middle. This CDR3 contains 14 residues. CDR3 DNA: TGTGCCAGCAGCCAAGACTGGGGGGCAGATACGCAGTATTTT. It translates to CASSQDWGADTQYF.

The V gene is TRBV7-2, the J gene TRBJ2-5; TRBD2 aligns across 9 bases. V gave up 1 base and J gave up 2 bases; unmatched junction bases: 5. CDR3 size: 16 residues. Germline values: CDR1 SGHTA, CDR2 FQGNSA. CDR3 bases: TGTGCCAGCAGCTTAGGGCTAGCGGGGATACAAGAGACCCAGTACTTC. Protein: CASSLGLAGIQETQYF.

This clonotype was found many times. V and J are TRBV10-3 and TRBJ2-7, with TRBD2 matching 7 bases. The CDR3 runs 15 residues. The germline gives CDR1 ENHRY, CDR2 SYGVKD. J was trimmed by 1 base and V by 5 bases; bases with no gene match: 8. The CDR3 DNA is TGTGCCATCAGTAACGGGACTATAGCGTCCTACGAGCAGTACTTC. Protein sequence: CAISNGTIASYEQYF.

This clonotype was counted ten times or more. The chain combines TRBV7-2 with TRBJ2-1; TRBD2 is a possible D gene (6 bases). The CDR3 has 15 amino acids. From germline, CDR1 is SGHTA and CDR2 FQGNSA. Trimming left V 5 bases short and J 4 bases short, with 15 bases between. The CDR3 DNA reads as TGTGCCAGCAGCCTTACCGGGACTTCGTACAATGAGCAGTTCTTC. Protein: CASSLTGTSYNEQFF.